A selection of T cell receptor beta chains follows, all from one sample in a study of blood T cell repertoires in COVID-19. Only in-frame clones appear in the TCRdb table, and some are missing; sequencing was by immunoSEQ multiplex PCR. This sample has hundreds of thousands of clones, with 80% to 90% found just once. Material for sequencing was PBMCs or T cells enriched from blood (not recorded which). The receptors stem from a woman aged 55-75 years who had recovered from COVID-19. Both conserved end residues are part of each CDR3. The D gene is left open where the match is weak. The size of a clone is reported for some rows only, either as once, few or many, or as a class for expanded clones.

j_call: TRBJ2-1; v_call: TRBV6-2/TRBV6-3; clone_size: NA; cdr3_length: 14; d_call: TRBD1; cdr3_nt: TGTGCCAGCAGTGGACAGGGTGGGTACAATGAGCAGTTCTTC; cdr3_aa: CASSGQGGYNEQFF
j_call: TRBJ1-2; v_call: TRBV27; clone_size: NA; cdr3_length: 13; d_call: NA; cdr3_nt: TGTGCCAGCAGTTACTATGGGGCTGTTGGCTACACCTTC; cdr3_aa: CASSYYGAVGYTF
j_call: TRBJ1-1; v_call: TRBV7-2; clone_size: NA; cdr3_length: 15; d_call: TRBD1; cdr3_nt: TGTGCCAGCAGCCCGTCGACAGGGCGGTTCACTGAAGCTTTCTTT; cdr3_aa: CASSPSTGRFTEAFF
j_call: TRBJ1-4; v_call: TRBV4-1; clone_size: NA; cdr3_length: 16; d_call: TRBD1; cdr3_nt: TGCGCCAGCAGCCAATTCCCGGGACAGACTAATGAAAAACTGTTTTTT; cdr3_aa: CASSQFPGQTNEKLFF
j_call: TRBJ2-5; v_call: TRBV5-1; clone_size: NA; cdr3_length: 15; d_call: TRBD2; cdr3_nt: TGCGCCAGCAGCCCGCTACTAGCGGGGGAAGAGACCCAGTACTTC; cdr3_aa: CASSPLLAGEETQYF
j_call: TRBJ2-2; v_call: TRBV2; clone_size: NA; cdr3_length: 15; d_call: TRBD2; cdr3_nt: TGTGCCAGCAGTGGTAGCGGGGGGTACGGCGGGGAGCTGTTTTTT; cdr3_aa: CASSGSGGYGGELFF
j_call: TRBJ1-6; v_call: TRBV5-4; clone_size: once; cdr3_length: 18; d_call: NA; cdr3_nt: TGTGCCAGCAGCTACCACACCACAAAAGGGGGCTATAATTCACCCCTCCACTTT; cdr3_aa: CASSYHTTKGGYNSPLHF
j_call: TRBJ1-2; v_call: TRBV11-2; clone_size: NA; cdr3_length: 13; d_call: TRBD1; cdr3_nt: TGTGCCAGCAGCTTAGTCGGGGACAGTTCCTACACCTTC; cdr3_aa: CASSLVGDSSYTF
j_call: TRBJ1-2; v_call: TRBV2; clone_size: few; cdr3_length: 13; d_call: TRBD1; cdr3_nt: TGTGCCAGCAGAGCCGGGACAGAGGGTGGCTACACCTTC; cdr3_aa: CASRAGTEGGYTF
j_call: TRBJ2-7; v_call: TRBV5-1; clone_size: NA; cdr3_length: 14; d_call: NA; cdr3_nt: TGCGCCAGCAGCTTCCTTACAGGCACCTACGAGCAGTACTTC; cdr3_aa: CASSFLTGTYEQYF
j_call: TRBJ1-6; v_call: TRBV19; clone_size: once; cdr3_length: 16; d_call: TRBD1; cdr3_nt: TGTGCCAGTATGTCCCCGGGACAGGGTTATAATTCACCCCTCCACTTT; cdr3_aa: CASMSPGQGYNSPLHF
j_call: TRBJ1-6; v_call: TRBV9; clone_size: many; cdr3_length: 15; d_call: NA; cdr3_nt: TGTGCCAGCAGCGGGCCCGGGGGGAGGGATTCACCCCTCCACTTT; cdr3_aa: CASSGPGGRDSPLHF
j_call: TRBJ1-4; v_call: TRBV24-1; clone_size: NA; cdr3_length: 16; d_call: NA; cdr3_nt: TGTGCCACCAGTGACCCCAAGGCGCAGGGCCGTGAAAAACTGTTTTTT; cdr3_aa: CATSDPKAQGREKLFF
j_call: TRBJ2-5; v_call: TRBV7-2; clone_size: NA; cdr3_length: 15; d_call: NA; cdr3_nt: TGTGCCAGCGCCCGCCAGACTAGATCAACAGAGACCCAGTACTTC; cdr3_aa: CASARQTRSTETQYF
j_call: TRBJ1-1; v_call: TRBV27; clone_size: few; cdr3_length: 15; d_call: NA; cdr3_nt: TGTGCCAGCATCGGAGAGGGCAGGATCCCCTTACGGGCTTTCTTT; cdr3_aa: CASIGEGRIPLRAFF
j_call: TRBJ2-1; v_call: TRBV6-5; clone_size: few; cdr3_length: 16; d_call: TRBD2; cdr3_nt: TGTGCCAGCAGTTACTCGGGTGCGGGGGGCTACAATGAGCAGTTCTTC; cdr3_aa: CASSYSGAGGYNEQFF
j_call: TRBJ2-6; v_call: TRBV12-5; clone_size: NA; cdr3_length: 15; d_call: NA; cdr3_nt: TGTGCTAGTGGTTTGGCAGTTTCTGGGGCCAACGTCCTGACTTTC; cdr3_aa: CASGLAVSGANVLTF
j_call: TRBJ2-5; v_call: TRBV10-3; clone_size: NA; cdr3_length: 16; d_call: TRBD1; cdr3_nt: TGTGCCATCAGGAAGGGACAGAATGGAGTACAAGAGACCCAGTACTTC; cdr3_aa: CAIRKGQNGVQETQYF
j_call: TRBJ1-2; v_call: TRBV24-1; clone_size: NA; cdr3_length: 15; d_call: TRBD1; cdr3_nt: TGTGCCACCAGTGATGGGACAGGGATGGGGTATGGCTACACCTTC; cdr3_aa: CATSDGTGMGYGYTF
j_call: TRBJ2-2; v_call: TRBV9; clone_size: NA; cdr3_length: 15; d_call: TRBD1; cdr3_nt: TGTGCCAGCTCCCGACAGGGGGCGAACACCGGGGAGCTGTTTTTT; cdr3_aa: CASSRQGANTGELFF
j_call: TRBJ2-7; v_call: TRBV7-9; clone_size: NA; cdr3_length: 14; d_call: TRBD1; cdr3_nt: TGTGCCAGCGTGCCGGGACAGGGGGCTTACGAGCAGTACTTC; cdr3_aa: CASVPGQGAYEQYF
j_call: TRBJ2-1; v_call: TRBV9; clone_size: NA; cdr3_length: 15; d_call: TRBD2; cdr3_nt: TGTGCCAGCAGCGGACCGGGGGGGCGGGATCATGAGCAGTTCTTC; cdr3_aa: CASSGPGGRDHEQFF
j_call: TRBJ2-1; v_call: TRBV5-1; clone_size: NA; cdr3_length: 15; d_call: TRBD1; cdr3_nt: TGCGCCAGCAGCTTTATTCCGGGACAGGGGAATGAGCAGTTCTTC; cdr3_aa: CASSFIPGQGNEQFF
j_call: TRBJ2-2; v_call: TRBV24-1; clone_size: NA; cdr3_length: 15; d_call: TRBD1; cdr3_nt: TGTGCCACCAGTGATACAGGGGGAAACACCGGGGAGCTGTTTTTT; cdr3_aa: CATSDTGGNTGELFF
j_call: TRBJ2-7; v_call: TRBV30; clone_size: NA; cdr3_length: 14; d_call: TRBD1; cdr3_nt: TGTGCCTGGAGTGTTGGACAGGTAGCCTACGAGCAGTACTTC; cdr3_aa: CAWSVGQVAYEQYF
j_call: TRBJ1-1; v_call: TRBV11-3; clone_size: NA; cdr3_length: 12; d_call: NA; cdr3_nt: TGTGCCAGCAGAACCGGGGGGGGTGAAGCTTTCTTT; cdr3_aa: CASRTGGGEAFF
j_call: TRBJ2-2; v_call: TRBV10-3; clone_size: NA; cdr3_length: 13; d_call: TRBD1; cdr3_nt: TGTGCCATCTCGGACAGGGGGGCCGGGGAGCTGTTTTTT; cdr3_aa: CAISDRGAGELFF
j_call: TRBJ2-7; v_call: TRBV6-5; clone_size: NA; cdr3_length: 15; d_call: TRBD1; cdr3_nt: TGTGCCAGCTGTAGGAGACAGGGGCCTACCTACGAGCAGTACTTC; cdr3_aa: CASCRRQGPTYEQYF
j_call: TRBJ2-1; v_call: TRBV5-1; clone_size: NA; cdr3_length: 14; d_call: NA; cdr3_nt: TGCGCCAGCAGCTTGGCCCAGGATCACAATGAGCAGTTCTTC; cdr3_aa: CASSLAQDHNEQFF
j_call: TRBJ1-6; v_call: TRBV10-3; clone_size: NA; cdr3_length: 15; d_call: NA; cdr3_nt: TGTGCCATCAGTGCCAGGAACTCCTATAATTCACCCCTCCACTTT; cdr3_aa: CAISARNSYNSPLHF
j_call: TRBJ1-2; v_call: TRBV6-6; clone_size: NA; cdr3_length: 16; d_call: NA; cdr3_nt: TGTGCCAGCAGTTACGCTGCAGCGGGCAGCGACTATGGCTACACCTTC; cdr3_aa: CASSYAAAGSDYGYTF
j_call: TRBJ1-2; v_call: TRBV5-4; clone_size: NA; cdr3_length: 13; d_call: NA; cdr3_nt: TGTGCCAGCAGCTTGCCCTATAACTATGGCTACACCTTC; cdr3_aa: CASSLPYNYGYTF
j_call: TRBJ1-2; v_call: TRBV3-1/TRBV3-2; clone_size: NA; cdr3_length: 15; d_call: NA; cdr3_nt: TGTGCCAGCACAAACACCGGAGCCGATGACTATGGCTACACCTTC; cdr3_aa: CASTNTGADDYGYTF
j_call: TRBJ1-5; v_call: TRBV23-1; clone_size: NA; cdr3_length: 14; d_call: TRBD1; cdr3_nt: TGCGCCAGGCGGACAGGGGGTTTTTGTCAGCCCCAGCATTTT; cdr3_aa: CARRTGGFCQPQHF
j_call: TRBJ2-3; v_call: TRBV27; clone_size: NA; cdr3_length: 14; d_call: TRBD2; cdr3_nt: TGTGCCAGCAGCCTAGCGGGGCCCACAGATACGCAGTATTTT; cdr3_aa: CASSLAGPTDTQYF
j_call: TRBJ2-5; v_call: TRBV27; clone_size: NA; cdr3_length: 14; d_call: TRBD2; cdr3_nt: TGTGCCAGCAGTTTAGGGGGGGGTTCAGAGACCCAGTACTTC; cdr3_aa: CASSLGGGSETQYF
j_call: TRBJ2-2; v_call: TRBV6-5; clone_size: NA; cdr3_length: 15; d_call: NA; cdr3_nt: TGTGCCAGCAGTTACGACAGGTGGAACACCGGGGAGCTGTTTTTT; cdr3_aa: CASSYDRWNTGELFF
j_call: TRBJ2-1; v_call: TRBV27; clone_size: NA; cdr3_length: 14; d_call: NA; cdr3_nt: TGTGCCAGCAGTTTGGGGCAGGGGGGAAATGAGCAGTTCTTC; cdr3_aa: CASSLGQGGNEQFF
j_call: TRBJ2-3; v_call: TRBV14; clone_size: NA; cdr3_length: 15; d_call: TRBD2; cdr3_nt: TGTGCCAGCAGCCTAGGACTAGTGTTAGGGGATACGCAGTATTTT; cdr3_aa: CASSLGLVLGDTQYF
j_call: TRBJ2-1; v_call: TRBV2; clone_size: NA; cdr3_length: 16; d_call: TRBD2; cdr3_nt: TGTGCCAGCAGTGAAGGGTGGTCTAGCGGGGGGTTTGAGCAGTTCTTC; cdr3_aa: CASSEGWSSGGFEQFF
j_call: TRBJ2-1; v_call: TRBV11-3; clone_size: NA; cdr3_length: 16; d_call: NA; cdr3_nt: TGTGCCAGCAGTTACAAATTAGGGAGCTCCTACAATGAGCAGTTCTTC; cdr3_aa: CASSYKLGSSYNEQFF
j_call: TRBJ1-5; v_call: TRBV10-3; clone_size: NA; cdr3_length: 15; d_call: TRBD1; cdr3_nt: TGTGCCATCAGTGATTACAGGGGAGAGGATCAGCCCCAGCATTTT; cdr3_aa: CAISDYRGEDQPQHF
j_call: TRBJ1-3; v_call: TRBV10-3; clone_size: NA; cdr3_length: 20; d_call: TRBD1; cdr3_nt: TGTGCCATCAGTGAACACCAAAGACAGGGGTCCTCCGTCTCTGGAAACACCATATATTTT; cdr3_aa: CAISEHQRQGSSVSGNTIYF
j_call: TRBJ1-2; v_call: TRBV30; clone_size: NA; cdr3_length: 10; d_call: NA; cdr3_nt: TGTGCCTGGGCAGGGTATGGCTACACCTTC; cdr3_aa: CAWAGYGYTF
j_call: TRBJ1-6; v_call: TRBV2; clone_size: NA; cdr3_length: 14; d_call: TRBD1; cdr3_nt: TGTGCCAGCAAGGGCCAGGGGGCTTATTCACCCCTCCACTTT; cdr3_aa: CASKGQGAYSPLHF